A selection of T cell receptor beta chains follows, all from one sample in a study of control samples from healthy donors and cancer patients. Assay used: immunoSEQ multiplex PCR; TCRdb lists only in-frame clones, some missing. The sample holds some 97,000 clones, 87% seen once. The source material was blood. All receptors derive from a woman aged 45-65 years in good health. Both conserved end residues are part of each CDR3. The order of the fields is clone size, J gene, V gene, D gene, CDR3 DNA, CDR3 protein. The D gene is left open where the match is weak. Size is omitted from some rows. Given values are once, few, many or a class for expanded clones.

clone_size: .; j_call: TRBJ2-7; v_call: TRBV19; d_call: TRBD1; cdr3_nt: TGTGCCAGTAGTATTCCAGGGGGCCCCTACGAGCAGTACTTC; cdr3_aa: CASSIPGGPYEQYF
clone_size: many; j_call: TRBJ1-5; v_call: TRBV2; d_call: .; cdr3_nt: TGTGCCAGCTCTCGGAGGCACGGTCAGCCCCAGCATTTT; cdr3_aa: CASSRRHGQPQHF
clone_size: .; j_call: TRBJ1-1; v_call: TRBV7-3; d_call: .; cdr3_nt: TGTGCCAGCAGCTTAACGGGCCAGAGAGAGAACACTGAAGCTTTCTTT; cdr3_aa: CASSLTGQRENTEAFF
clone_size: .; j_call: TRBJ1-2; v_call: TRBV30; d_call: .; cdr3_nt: TGTGCCACCACCAGCCAAAGGCTCTATGGCTACACCTTC; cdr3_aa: CATTSQRLYGYTF
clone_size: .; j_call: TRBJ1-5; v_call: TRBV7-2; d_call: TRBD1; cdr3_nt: TGTGCCATCTCCAGTGGCAGGGGGGTGCTTTTT; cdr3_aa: CAISSGRGVLF
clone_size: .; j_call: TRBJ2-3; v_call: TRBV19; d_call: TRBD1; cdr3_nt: TGTGCCAGTAGTATACGGGACAGGGGATTCACAGATACGCAGTATTTT; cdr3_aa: CASSIRDRGFTDTQYF
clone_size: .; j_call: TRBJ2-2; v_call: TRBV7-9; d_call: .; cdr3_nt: TGTGCCAGCAGCTTAGCAGGGAAGGGCGGGGAGCTGTTTTTT; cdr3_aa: CASSLAGKGGELFF
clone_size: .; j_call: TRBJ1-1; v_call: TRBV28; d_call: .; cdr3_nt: TGTGCCAGCAGTCAACGGAGTCCATCGGGGGCTTTCTTT; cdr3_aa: CASSQRSPSGAFF
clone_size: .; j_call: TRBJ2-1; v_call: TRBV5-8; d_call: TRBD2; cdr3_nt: TGTGCCAGCAGCTCCCGAGCTAGCGGGGGTTTTGAGCAGTTCTTC; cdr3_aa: CASSSRASGGFEQFF
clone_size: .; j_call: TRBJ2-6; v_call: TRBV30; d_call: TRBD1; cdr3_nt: TGTGCCTGGGATTCACTGGGACAGTCTGGGGCCAACGTCCTGACTTTC; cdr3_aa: CAWDSLGQSGANVLTF
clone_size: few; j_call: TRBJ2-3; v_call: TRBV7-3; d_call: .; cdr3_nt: TGTGCCAGCAGCTTCACAGTGAGGGATACGCAGTATTTT; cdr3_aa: CASSFTVRDTQYF
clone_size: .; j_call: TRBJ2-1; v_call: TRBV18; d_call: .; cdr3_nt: TGTGCCAGCTGCCGTCTAGCGAGCTCCTACAATGAGCAGTTCTTC; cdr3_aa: CASCRLASSYNEQFF
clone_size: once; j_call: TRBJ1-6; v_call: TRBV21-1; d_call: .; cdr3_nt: TGTGCCAGCAGCAAAGAGGACGAAGCACCCCTCCACTTT; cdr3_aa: CASSKEDEAPLHF
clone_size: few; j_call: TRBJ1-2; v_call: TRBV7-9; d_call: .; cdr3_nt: TGTGCCAGCAGCTTGCTTGGTGGAGACATTGGCTACACCTTC; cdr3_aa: CASSLLGGDIGYTF
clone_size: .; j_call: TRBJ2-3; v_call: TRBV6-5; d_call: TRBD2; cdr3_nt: TGTGCCAGCAGTTATCAAGCGGGAGGCACAGATACGCAGTATTTT; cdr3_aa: CASSYQAGGTDTQYF
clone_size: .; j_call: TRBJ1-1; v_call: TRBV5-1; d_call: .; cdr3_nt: TGCGCCAGCAGCTTGTGGGGGCGGGAAGCTTTCTTT; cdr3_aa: CASSLWGREAFF
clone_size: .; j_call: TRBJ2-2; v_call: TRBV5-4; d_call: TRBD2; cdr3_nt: TGTGCCAGCAGCTCGGGACTAGCTAACACCGGGGAGCTGTTTTTT; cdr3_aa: CASSSGLANTGELFF
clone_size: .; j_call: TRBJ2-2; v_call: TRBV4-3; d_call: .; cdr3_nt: TGCGCCAGCAGCCTTCGACTAGACGCGAACACCGGGGAGCTGTTTTTT; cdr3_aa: CASSLRLDANTGELFF
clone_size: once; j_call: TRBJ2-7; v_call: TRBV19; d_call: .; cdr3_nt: TGTGCCAGTAGTACCCCGTCGGACAACTACGAGCAGTACTTC; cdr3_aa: CASSTPSDNYEQYF
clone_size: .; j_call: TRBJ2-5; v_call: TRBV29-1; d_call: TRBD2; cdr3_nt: TGCAGCGTTGTTCGGGGGGATCGGGATCCATTGGAGACCCAGTACTTC; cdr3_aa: CSVVRGDRDPLETQYF
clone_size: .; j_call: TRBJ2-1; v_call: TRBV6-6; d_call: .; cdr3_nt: TGTGCCAGCGGATGGGGAGACAATGAGCAGTTCTTC; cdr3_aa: CASGWGDNEQFF